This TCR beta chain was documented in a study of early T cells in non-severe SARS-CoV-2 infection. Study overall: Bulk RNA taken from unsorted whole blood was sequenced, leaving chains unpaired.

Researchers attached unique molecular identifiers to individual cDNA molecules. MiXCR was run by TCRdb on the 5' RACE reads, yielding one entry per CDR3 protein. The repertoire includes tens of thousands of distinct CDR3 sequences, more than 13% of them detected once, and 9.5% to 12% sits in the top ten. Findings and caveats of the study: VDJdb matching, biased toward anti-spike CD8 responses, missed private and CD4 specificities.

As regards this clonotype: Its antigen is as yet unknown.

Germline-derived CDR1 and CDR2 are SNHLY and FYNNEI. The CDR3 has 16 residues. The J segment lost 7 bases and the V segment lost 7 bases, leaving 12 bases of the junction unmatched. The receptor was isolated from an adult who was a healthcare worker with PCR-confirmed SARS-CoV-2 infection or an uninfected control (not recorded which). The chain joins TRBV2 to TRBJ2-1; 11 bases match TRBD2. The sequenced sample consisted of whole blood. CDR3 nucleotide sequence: TGTGCCAGCACCCCCCCTCGGGCTAGCGGGGGGAATGAGCAGTTCTTC. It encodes CASTPPRASGGNEQFF.